These 9 T cell receptor beta chains share one sample of origin, sequenced in a study of beta chain features in type 1 diabetes. Reverse transcription of all isolated RNA meant that expressed TCRB transcripts were sequenced. Using immunoSEQ multiplex PCR, the repertoire was profiled, and TCRdb retains in-frame clones only, with some absent. The sample holds around 360,000 clones, roughly 13% seen once. Their cognate antigens are unknown. Findings of the study overall: A moderate, significant TCRB CDR3 shortening appeared in type 1 diabetes across four CD4+ subsets.

Source material: naive CD4+ T cells from blood. The receptors shown here come from a woman aged 18 to 35 with type 1 diabetes.

This clone was detected only a few times. Germline is not matched at one junction end, which may reflect a read error. This chain uses TRBV6-5 with TRBJ2-7; weak D call: TRBD1 (6 bases). This CDR3 contains 12 residues. Germline V CDR1 and CDR2: MNHEY, SVGAGI. The CDR3 DNA reads TGTGCCAGCAGTTATGCCAGGGACACCCTGAACTTC. Protein product: CASSYARDTLNF.

This clone has just a few counts. This chain links TRBV19 with TRBJ1-2; D is possibly TRBD1 (5 bases). The ends were cut back, 7 bases at V and 8 bases at J, with 26 bases in the middle. From germline, CDR1 is LNHDA and CDR2 SQIVND (reference sequence). CDR3 size: 16 residues. CDR3 coding DNA: TGTGCCAGTACCCCAGGACATCTGCGGGAAACACAGGGCTACACCTTC. This gives the protein CASTPGHLRETQGYTF. Full variable domain (rest looked up from reference TRBV19 and TRBJ1-2): DGGITQSPKYLFRKEGQNVTLSCEQNLNHDAMYWYRQDPGQGLRLIYYSQIVNDFQKGDIAEGYSVSREKKESFPLTVTSAQKNPTAFYLCASTPGHLRETQGYTFGSGTRLTVV.

A few counts support this clone. V and J are TRBV5-1 and TRBJ1-1; D might be TRBD1 (5 bases). The CDR3 totals 15 residues. The germline gives CDR1 SGHRS, CDR2 YFSETQ. The V end was cut by 0 bases, the J end by 1 base, with 10 bases between. CDR3 in amino acids: CASSLAGHRNTEAFF. In nucleotides, the CDR3 is TGCGCCAGCAGCTTGGCCGGACACAGGAACACTGAAGCTTTCTTT.

This clone was observed a handful of times. This chain joins TRBV2 and TRBJ2-3, with TRBD2 as a possible D gene (6 bases). Per germline, CDR1 SNHLY and CDR2 FYNNEI. Trimming took off 7 bases at V and 2 bases at J, with 16 bases between the two ends. This CDR3 is 15 amino acids long. Written as DNA, the CDR3 is TGTGCCAGCAACCTACTAGCAGGAATCACAGATACGCAGTATTTT. As protein: CASNLLAGITDTQYF.

The CDR3 nucleotides are TGTGCCAGCAGCACCCCCAGGGGGCTCAACGAGCAGTACTTC. This codes for CASSTPRGLNEQYF. The rearrangement uses TRBV11-3 and TRBJ2-7, with 8 nucleotides matching TRBD1. The CDR3 consists of 14 residues. The germline gives CDR1 SGHNT, CDR2 YENEEA. V gave up 5 bases and J gave up 5 bases; unmatched junction bases: 8.

The rearrangement links TRBV4-1 to TRBJ1-1, with D maybe TRBD1 (5 bases). Trimming removed 2 bases from V and 1 base from J, with 11 bases in between. The CDR3 consists of 15 residues. Germline lookup yields CDR1 MGHRA and CDR2 YSYEKL. DNA for the CDR3: TGCGCCAGCAGCCAACGACAGTTGAGGAACACTGAAGCTTTCTTT. Residues: CASSQRQLRNTEAFF.

The chain carries TRBV29-1 and TRBJ2-1; possible D gene TRBD1, 6 bases. Looked up from germline, CDR1 is SQVTM and CDR2 is ANQGSEA. Trimming pared 6 bases from V and 3 bases from J, leaving 15 bases between. The CDR3 consists of 14 residues. The CDR3 sequence: CSVGLSRGYNEQFF. Here the CDR3 DNA reads TGCAGCGTAGGGTTGTCCAGGGGCTACAATGAGCAGTTCTTC.

In its sample, this clone was seen a few times. Other DNA sequences within the sample encode an identical CDR3. V gene TRBV15 combines with J gene TRBJ1-2, with D tentatively TRBD1 (5 bases). The CDR3 is 13 residues long. Germline V CDR1 and CDR2: LNHNV, YYDKDF (reference sequence). V lost 3 bases to trimming and J lost 4 bases, with 9 bases between them. This chain's CDR3 is CATSRGGAYGYTF. The CDR3 nucleotides read TGTGCCACCAGCAGGGGAGGGGCCTATGGCTACACCTTC.

This clone showed up just a few times. The rearrangement links TRBV4-3 to TRBJ1-1; D not resolved. The CDR3 loop spans 13 amino acids. The germline V and J ends were trimmed by 4 bases and 3 bases, with 9 bases remaining between them. CDR1 and CDR2 from the germline V gene are LGHNA and YSLEER. As DNA, the CDR3 is TGCGCCAGCAGCCCGAACCGGTACACTGAAGCTTTCTTT. Its protein is CASSPNRYTEAFF.